This T cell receptor beta chain stems from a study of T cells in Graves' hyperthyroidism and ophthalmopathy. Amplification targeted TCR beta CDR3 regions from RNA transcripts. HTBI primers were the set used in a first-round RT-PCR of the TCR CDR3. TCRdb reprocessed the multiplex PCR reads via MiXCR and lists one record per CDR3 protein. The sample carries around 400,000 distinct CDR3 sequences, 15% to 19% recorded once. CDR1 is SGHTS and CDR2 is YDEGEE in the germline V gene. This CDR3 has 15 amino acids. V lost 2 bases and J 0 bases, leaving 11 bases between the germline ends. What was sequenced was blood. The receptor comes from a woman aged 18 to 35 with Graves' hyperthyroidism that later progressed to Graves' ophthalmopathy. The chain joins TRBV5-8 to TRBJ1-1; D is uncertain. CDR3 DNA: TGTGCCAGCAGCTTAACCCTAGTATTGAACACTGAAGCTTTCTTT. Its translation is CASSLTLVLNTEAFF. Complete variable domain (other parts from reference TRBV5-8 and TRBJ1-1): EAGVTQSPTHLIKTRGQQATLRCSPISGHTSVYWYQQALGLGLQFLLWYDEGEERNRGNFPPRFSGRQFPNYSSELNVNALELEDSALYLCASSLTLVLNTEAFFGQGTRLTVV.